Within the sample, the clone carrying this TCR beta chain is medium-sized. CDR1 SGHRS and CDR2 YFSETQ come from the germline V gene. Trimming pared 3 bases from V and 7 bases from J, leaving 22 bases between. The CDR3 is 16 amino acids. TCRdb reprocessed the 5' RACE reads with MiXCR, giving one entry per CDR3 protein. The table lists 13,000 or so distinct CDR3 sequences, about 22% of them singletons. The clonotype originates from a female donor with breast cancer. The source material was naive CD4+ T cells sorted from blood. The subset: naive CD4+ T cells, CD4+CD45RA+CD25-. This chain uses TRBV5-1 with TRBJ2-5, with D possibly matching TRBD1 (6 bases). The CDR3 sequence is CASSSTGTPRERTQYF. Here the CDR3 DNA reads TGCGCCAGCAGCTCTACCGGGACACCCCGTGAAAGGACCCAGTACTTC.